Listed here are 14 T cell receptor beta chains from one sample, sequenced in a study of human T cells and chemical hapten exposure. Time point indicated: patch test 1, 2 weeks after DPC sensitization. Treatment specified: therapeutic diphenylcyclopropenone sensitization with weekly scalp DPC. Unseparated into fractions, whole blood served as the source from which total RNA was extracted. MiXCR, applied by TCRdb to the RACE reads, yields one record per CDR3 protein. Counted here are over 35,000 distinct CDR3 sequences, over 3.5% occurring once; the ten biggest clones make up roughly 24%. Sample: whole blood, taken in connection with sensitization to the hapten diphenylcyclopropenone (DPC). The receptors here all came from a man aged 50 to 59 with alopecia areata. Some clones in this sample may be carry-over from other donors' samples.

Many counts were recorded for this clonotype. The rearrangement links TRBV20-1 to TRBJ2-5, with D tentatively TRBD1 or TRBD2 (5 bases each). V lost 1 base and J lost 0, with 15 bases in between. The CDR3 sequence is 16 residues long. Germline CDR1 DFQATT, CDR2 SNEGSKA (reference sequence). In DNA, the CDR3 is TGCAGTGCTAGAGGGGGGTGGCAGTTGGACCAAGAGACCCAGTACTTC. Translation: CSARGGWQLDQETQYF.

This clonotype was detected many times. The chain combines TRBV28 with TRBJ2-7; either TRBD1 or TRBD2 may fit D (5 bases each). V lost 6 bases to trimming and J lost 3 bases, with 15 bases between them. This CDR3 has 14 residues. The germline gives CDR1 MDHEN, CDR2 SYDVKM. CDR3 in amino acids: CASSTDGTFYEQYF. The CDR3 nucleotides read TGTGCCAGCAGCACAGACGGGACCTTCTACGAGCAGTACTTC.

This clonotype was picked up many times. The chain links TRBV12-3 or TRBV12-4 to TRBJ1-2; a weak D match, TRBD1 (6 bases). V was clipped by 6 bases and J by 4 bases, with 12 bases between them. The CDR3 extends over 13 amino acids. The CDR3 loop is CASSQRRGYGYTF. The DNA for the CDR3 is TGTGCCAGCAGCCAGCGCAGGGGCTATGGCTACACCTTC.

This clonotype was picked up many times. This chain uses TRBV20-1 with TRBJ2-7; 12 bases agree with TRBD2. This CDR3 region has 15 residues. V was clipped by 6 bases and J by 4 bases; unmatched bases: 10. Germline CDR1 reads DFQATT; CDR2 reads SNEGSKA (reference sequence). The CDR3 loop reads CSARKSTSGRYEQYF. The CDR3 DNA sequence: TGCAGTGCCCGAAAATCGACTAGCGGGAGATACGAGCAGTACTTC.

This clonotype was counted ten times or more. V and J are TRBV12-3 or TRBV12-4 and TRBJ2-1; 9 positions match TRBD2. With 9 bases clipped from V and 1 base from J, the junction kept 4 bases outside the gene matches. The CDR3 contains 14 residues. As DNA, the CDR3 is TGTGCCAGTTCTAGCGGGAATTCCTACAATGAGCAGTTCTTC. It is translated as CASSSGNSYNEQFF.

This clonotype was detected only a few times. V usage is TRBV12-3 or TRBV12-4 and J usage is TRBJ1-5; TRBD1 agrees at 7 bases. The V and J ends lost 1 base and 7 bases, in that order; junction bases with no gene match: 7. There are 15 residues in the CDR3. The CDR3 loop reads CASSLVLDRPQPQHF. The CDR3 coding sequence is TGTGCCAGCAGTTTAGTGTTGGACAGGCCCCAGCCCCAGCATTTT.

This clonotype has ten or more counts. J is TRBJ1-1 and V is TRBV10-3; D may be TRBD1 (5 bases). The CDR3 totals 12 residues. The V and J ends lost 5 bases and 1 base respectively, with 5 bases between them. CDR1 and CDR2 (germline): ENHRY, SYGVKD. DNA for the CDR3: TGTGCCATCAGTACAGGGAACACTGAAGCTTTCTTT. This gives the protein CAISTGNTEAFF.

The table lists this clonotype with many counts. The chain combines TRBV7-2 with TRBJ2-7; D gene unclear. The CDR3 totals 12 residues. V lost 5 bases to trimming and J lost 4 bases, with 9 bases between them. Germline V gives CDR1 SGHTA, CDR2 FQGNSA. CDR3 sequence reads: CASSPRAYEQYF. For the CDR3, the DNA is TGTGCCAGCAGCCCCCGTGCGTACGAGCAGTACTTC. The whole variable domain, remainder taken from reference TRBV7-2 and TRBJ2-7, is GAGVSQSPSNKVTEKGKDVELRCDPISGHTALYWYRQSLGQGLEFLIYFQGNSAPDKSGLPSDRFSAERTGGSVSTLTIQRTQQEDSAVYLCASSPRAYEQYFGPGTRLTVT.

This clonotype was picked up a small number of times. The chain has TRBV11-2 and TRBJ1-2; 10 positions match TRBD1. This CDR3 comprises 15 residues. Germline V gives CDR1 SGHAT, CDR2 FQNNGV. Trimming cost V 0 bases and J 8 bases; bases outside gene matches: 6. The CDR3 coding sequence is TGTGCCAGCAGCTTAGAGGGACAGGGGACGGAAGGCTACACCTTC. Amino acids: CASSLEGQGTEGYTF.

This clonotype was seen repeatedly, ten times or more. J is TRBJ2-7 and V is TRBV11-1; D might be TRBD1 (5 bases). The CDR3 contains 14 residues. Trimming shortened V by 5 bases and J by 0 bases, and 11 bases separated the two germline ends. The germline V gene has CDR1 SGHAT and CDR2 FQDESV (reference sequence). The CDR3 DNA is TGTGCCAGCAGCAGAGGTAGGGGCTCCTACGAGCAGTACTTC. Protein: CASSRGRGSYEQYF.

This clonotype was detected many times. This chain joins TRBV7-2 and TRBJ2-1, with 8 positions matching TRBD2. The junction had 11 bases not matched to a gene; V was cut back by 1 base and J by 9 bases. This CDR3 has 16 amino acids. Germline V gene lookup returns CDR1 SGHTA and CDR2 FQGNSA. CDR3 DNA sequence: TGTGCCAGCAGCTTAGTTACGGGAGGGCGGACTAGTGAGCAGTTCTTC. Protein sequence: CASSLVTGGRTSEQFF.

This clonotype was observed at least ten times. CDR3 sequence (DNA): TGTGCCAGTAGTAAGACAGGGGCGAGCAATCAGCCCCAGCATTTT. Residues: CASSKTGASNQPQHF. The V gene is TRBV19, the J gene TRBJ1-5, with 8 positions matching TRBD1. The CDR3 is 15 residues long. The V segment lost 4 bases and the J segment 1 base; nucleotides outside the gene matches: 3. Germline V gene lookup returns CDR1 LNHDA and CDR2 SQIVND (reference sequence).

This clonotype was detected only a few times. The chain recombines TRBV28 with TRBJ2-7; D may match TRBD1 or TRBD2 (6 bases each). The germline CDR1 and CDR2 sequences are MDHEN and SYDVKM. The CDR3 is made up of 14 amino acids. The V gene lost 3 bases and the J gene lost 2 bases, with 11 bases spanning the gap. The CDR3 here is CASSFRGTTYEQYF. The DNA for the CDR3 is TGTGCCAGCAGTTTTCGGGGGACAACCTACGAGCAGTACTTC. Together with reference TRBV28 and TRBJ2-7, the CDR3 gives the full variable domain: DVKVTQSSRYLVKRTGEKVFLECVQDMDHENMFWYRQDPGLGLRLIYFSYDVKMKEKGDIPEGYSVSREKKERFSLILESASTNQTSMYLCASSFRGTTYEQYFGPGTRLTVT.

By share, this clonotype counts as medium-sized. This rearrangement joins TRBV15 to TRBJ1-4; TRBD1 aligns across 7 bases. V lost 0 bases, J lost 8 bases, and 6 bases stayed unmatched. CDR3 length: 15 amino acids. From germline, CDR1 is LNHNV and CDR2 YYDKDF (reference sequence). The CDR3 DNA sequence: TGTGCCACCAGCAGAGATCAGACAGGGAAGGAAAAACTGTTTTTT. Protein: CATSRDQTGKEKLFF.